One and the same sample provided the 9 T cell receptor beta chains below, sequenced in a study of cytomegalovirus exposure and HLA in healthy donors. With 60 Vbeta and 13 Jbeta primers, the PCR was carried out. TCRdb's table, derived via immunoSEQ multiplex PCR, lists solely in-frame clones and lacks some. The table has 60,000 to 100,000 clones, around 81% seen once; the top ten hold roughly 1.5%. Sequenced sample: PBMCs. The receptors stem from a man between 35 and 55 years old in good health and CMV-seronegative.

The chain employs TRBV6-5 and TRBJ2-7; 7 bases line up with TRBD2. J gave up 2 bases and V 8 bases, and 9 bases lay outside the gene matches. This CDR3 region has 14 residues. Germline values: CDR1 MNHEY, CDR2 SVGAGI. The CDR3 is CASGTSAGPYEQYF. DNA of the CDR3: TGTGCCAGCGGAACTAGCGCGGGACCCTACGAGCAGTACTTC.

The rearrangement links TRBV4-1 to TRBJ2-5, with 10 positions matching TRBD2. J gave up 5 bases and V 4 bases, and 10 bases lay outside the gene matches. The CDR3 extends over 16 amino acids. Per the germline V gene, CDR1 is MGHRA and CDR2 is YSYEKL. CDR3: CASSRSRLAGAETQYF. The CDR3 DNA sequence: TGCGCCAGCAGCCGCAGCCGGCTAGCGGGAGCGGAGACCCAGTACTTC.

The V gene is TRBV7-8, the J gene TRBJ1-4; D unclear. The germline V gene encodes CDR1 SGHVS and CDR2 FQNEAQ. V lost 1 base, J lost 1 base, and 10 bases lay in between. CDR3 length: 16 amino acids. The CDR3 DNA is TGTGCCAGCAGCTTAGATTTTCCGGGAACTAATGAAAAACTGTTTTTT. It is translated as CASSLDFPGTNEKLFF.

DNA of the CDR3: TGTGCCAGCAGCGTCCGGACAGGGATTGAGGATGAGCAGTTCTTC. It specifies CASSVRTGIEDEQFF. The chain carries TRBV9 and TRBJ2-1; 8 bases are shared with TRBD1. The V gene end was trimmed by 2 bases and the J gene end by 8 bases; junction bases not matched to a gene: 9. CDR1 is SGDLS, CDR2 YYNGEE, per germline. This CDR3 contains 15 residues.

V is TRBV5-4 and J is TRBJ2-1, with D tentatively TRBD2 (5 bases). V shed 1 base and J shed 1 base, with 9 bases lying between them. This CDR3 is 15 amino acids long. Germline V CDR1 and CDR2: SGHNT, YYREEE (reference sequence). CDR3 in amino acids: CASSLMAGSYNEQFF. The CDR3 coding sequence is TGTGCCAGCAGCTTGATGGCGGGTTCCTACAATGAGCAGTTCTTC.

The chain couples TRBV28 to TRBJ2-4, with 10 bases lining up with TRBD2. CDR3 length equals 15 residues. J lost 2 bases, V lost 9 bases, and 7 bases had no gene match. Germline V CDR1 and CDR2: MDHEN, SYDVKM. As DNA, the CDR3 is TGTGCCAGTTCAAGCGGGAGGGCCCCCAAAAACATTCAGTACTTC. Residues: CASSSGRAPKNIQYF.

The CDR3 loop is CASSRDYGYTF. The CDR3 nucleotides are TGTGCCAGCAGCCGGGACTATGGCTACACCTTC. The chain carries TRBV6-1 and TRBJ1-2; the D is unclear. This CDR3 has 11 amino acids. CDR1 and CDR2 from the germline V gene are MNHNS and SASEGT. Trimming stripped 6 bases from V and 3 bases from J, with 5 bases between.

The rearrangement joins TRBV19 to TRBJ2-7, with 10 bases fitting TRBD2. This CDR3 contains 13 residues. The V and J ends lost 6 bases and 4 bases, in that order; junction bases with no gene match: 3. Germline V gives CDR1 LNHDA, CDR2 SQIVND (reference sequence). This CDR3 is CASSWTSGYEQYF. In nucleotides, the CDR3 is TGTGCCAGTAGCTGGACTAGCGGATACGAGCAGTACTTC.

The chain carries TRBV29-1 and TRBJ2-5; weak D call: TRBD1 (6 bases). Germline values: CDR1 SQVTM, CDR2 ANQGSEA. This CDR3 is 12 amino acids long. V shed 4 bases and J shed 7 bases, with 13 bases lying between them. This chain's CDR3 is CSVGPGEGTQYF. CDR3 sequence (DNA): TGCAGCGTTGGCCCAGGGGAAGGGACCCAGTACTTC.